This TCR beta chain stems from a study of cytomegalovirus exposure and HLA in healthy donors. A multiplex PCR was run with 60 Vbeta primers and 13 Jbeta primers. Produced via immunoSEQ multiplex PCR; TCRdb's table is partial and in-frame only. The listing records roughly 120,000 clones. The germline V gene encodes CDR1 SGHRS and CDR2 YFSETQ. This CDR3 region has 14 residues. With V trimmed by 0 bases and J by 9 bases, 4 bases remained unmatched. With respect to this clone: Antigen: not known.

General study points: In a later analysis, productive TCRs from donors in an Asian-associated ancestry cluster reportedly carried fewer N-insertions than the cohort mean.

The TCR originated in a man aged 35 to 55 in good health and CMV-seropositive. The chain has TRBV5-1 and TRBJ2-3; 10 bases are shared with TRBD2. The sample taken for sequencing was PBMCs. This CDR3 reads CASSLGLAGVTQYF. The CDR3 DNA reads TGCGCCAGCAGCTTGGGTCTAGCGGGAGTAACGCAGTATTTT.